Below are 3 T cell receptor beta chains sequenced from a single sample in a study of T cell responses to AZD1222 COVID-19 vaccine. Here immunoSEQ multiplex PCR was the method, and the copy in TCRdb shows in-frame clones only, minus some. The sample records about 150,000 clones, around 85% being singletons. The material sequenced was peripheral blood, taken 28 days after the second dose of the MenACWY control vaccine. The receptors here all came from an adult who received the MenACWY meningococcal vaccine as a control.

The chain carries TRBV12-3 or TRBV12-4 and TRBJ2-7; 9 bases are shared with TRBD1. CDR3 length: 13 amino acids. The trim removed 6 bases at V and 7 bases at J, leaving 7 bases unmatched. The CDR3 nucleotides read TGTGCCAGCAGACGGGACAGGGTGCGAGAGCAGTACTTC. Translating it yields CASRRDRVREQYF.

CDR3 in DNA: TGTGCCTGGGCGTGGGGGGCTGGTGAAGCTTTCTTT. Protein sequence: CAWAWGAGEAFF. The chain joins TRBV30 to TRBJ1-1, with D possibly TRBD1 on 6 matching bases. The V end lost 5 bases, the J end lost 7 bases, and 14 bases lay between the germline ends. Germline V CDR1 and CDR2: GTSNPN, SVGIG (reference sequence). The CDR3 consists of 12 residues.

The chain couples TRBV5-1 to TRBJ2-2; 14 bases align to TRBD2. Germline loops: CDR1 SGHRS, CDR2 YFSETQ. Losses at the gene ends were 0 bases for V and 7 bases for J; bases not matched to a gene: 8. The CDR3 sequence is 18 residues long. As DNA, the CDR3 is TGCGCCAGCAGCTTGGCCGGGACTAGCGGGAGAACAAACGGGGAGCTGTTTTTT. This translates into CASSLAGTSGRTNGELFF.